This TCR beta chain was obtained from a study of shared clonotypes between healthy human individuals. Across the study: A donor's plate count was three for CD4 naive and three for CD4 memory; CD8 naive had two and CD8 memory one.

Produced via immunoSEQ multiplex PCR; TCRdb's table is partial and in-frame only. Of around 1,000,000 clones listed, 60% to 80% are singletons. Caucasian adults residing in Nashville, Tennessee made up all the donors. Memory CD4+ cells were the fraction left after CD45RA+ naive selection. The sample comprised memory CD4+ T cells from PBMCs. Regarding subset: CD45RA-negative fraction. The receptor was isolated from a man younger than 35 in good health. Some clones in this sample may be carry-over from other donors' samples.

This CDR3 reads CASSYLQGTEAFF. The CDR3 bases are TGTGCCAGCAGCTATCTACAGGGGACTGAAGCTTTCTTT. The genes are TRBV7-9 and TRBJ1-1, with TRBD1 matching over 7 bases. V lost 4 bases and J lost 5; bases outside the gene matches: 4. Per germline, CDR1 SEHNR and CDR2 FQNEAQ (reference sequence). The CDR3 covers 13 residues.